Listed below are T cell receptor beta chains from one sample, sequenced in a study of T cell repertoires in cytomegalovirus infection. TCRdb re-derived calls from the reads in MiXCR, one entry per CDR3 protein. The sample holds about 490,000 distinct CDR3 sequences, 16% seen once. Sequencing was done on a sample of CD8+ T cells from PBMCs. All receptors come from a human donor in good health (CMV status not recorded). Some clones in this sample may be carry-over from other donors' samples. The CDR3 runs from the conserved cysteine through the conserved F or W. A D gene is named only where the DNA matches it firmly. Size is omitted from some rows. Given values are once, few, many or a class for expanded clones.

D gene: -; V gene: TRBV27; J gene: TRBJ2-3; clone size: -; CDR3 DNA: TGTGCCAGCAGTTTAACAGGCAGGGATACAGATACGCAGTATTTT; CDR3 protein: CASSLTGRDTDTQYF
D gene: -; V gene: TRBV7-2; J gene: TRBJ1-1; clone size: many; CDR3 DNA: TGTGCCAGCAGCTTAGGCAGGCCTATGAACACTGAAGCTTTCTTT; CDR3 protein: CASSLGRPMNTEAFF
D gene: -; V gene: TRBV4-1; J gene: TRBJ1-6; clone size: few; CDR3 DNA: TGTGCCAGCAGCCAAGTAGGGGGGCTTAATTCACCCCTCCACTTT; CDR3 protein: CASSQVGGLNSPLHF
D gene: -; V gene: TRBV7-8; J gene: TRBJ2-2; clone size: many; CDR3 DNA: TGTGCCAGCAGCTTATCACAGGGATGGAACACCGGGGAGCTGTTTTTT; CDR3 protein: CASSLSQGWNTGELFF
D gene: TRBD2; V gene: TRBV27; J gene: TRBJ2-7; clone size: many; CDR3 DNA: TGTGCCAGCAGTTTATCTGGGGGGACTAGCGGGAGATCGGGATACGAGCAGTACTTC; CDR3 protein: CASSLSGGTSGRSGYEQYF
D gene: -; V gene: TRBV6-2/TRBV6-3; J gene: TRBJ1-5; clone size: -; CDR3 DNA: TGTGCCAGCAGTCCGACCCACTTTAGCAATCAGCCCCAGCATTTT; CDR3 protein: CASSPTHFSNQPQHF
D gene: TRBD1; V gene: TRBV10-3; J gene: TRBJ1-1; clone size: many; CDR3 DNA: TGTGCCATCAGTGAGCTTCCCGGGACAGCGTTGAACACTGAAGCTTTCTTT; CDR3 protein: CAISELPGTALNTEAFF
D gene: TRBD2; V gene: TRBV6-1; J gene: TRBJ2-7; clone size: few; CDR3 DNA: TGTGCCAGCAGTGCTGAGCGGGGGACCTTGACCTACGAGCAGTACTTC; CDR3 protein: CASSAERGTLTYEQYF
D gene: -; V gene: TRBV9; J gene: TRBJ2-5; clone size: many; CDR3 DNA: TGTGCCAGCGGTGAGACCCAGTACTTC; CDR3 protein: CASGETQYF
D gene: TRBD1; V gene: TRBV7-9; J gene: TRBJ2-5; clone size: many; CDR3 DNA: TGTGCCAGCAGCTCTGGACAGGCGGAGACCCAGTACTTC; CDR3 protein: CASSSGQAETQYF
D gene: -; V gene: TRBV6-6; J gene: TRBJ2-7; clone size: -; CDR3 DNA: TGTGCCAGCAGTTACTCCGGCAGGGCTGGGGAGCAGTACTTC; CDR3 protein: CASSYSGRAGEQYF
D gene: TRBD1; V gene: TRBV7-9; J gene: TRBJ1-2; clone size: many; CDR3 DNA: TGTGCCAGCACCCGACAGGGGGCGTCTCTTTTTGGCTACACCTTC; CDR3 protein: CASTRQGASLFGYTF
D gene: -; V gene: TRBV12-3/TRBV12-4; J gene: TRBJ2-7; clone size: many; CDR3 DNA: TGTGCCAGCAGTGGGCCGCCCGGCTACGAGCAGTACTTC; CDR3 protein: CASSGPPGYEQYF
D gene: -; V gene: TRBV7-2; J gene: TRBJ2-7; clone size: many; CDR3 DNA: TGTGCCAGCAGGGGGGGAGGAGCGCTCGCCGGGGAGCAGTACTTC; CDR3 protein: CASRGGGALAGEQYF
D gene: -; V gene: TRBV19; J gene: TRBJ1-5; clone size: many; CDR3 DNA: TGTGCCAGTAGTATTTGGATGGCTAGCAATCAGCCCCAGCATTTT; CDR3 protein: CASSIWMASNQPQHF
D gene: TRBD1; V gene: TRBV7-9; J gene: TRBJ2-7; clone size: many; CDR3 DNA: TGTGCCAGCAGCCAGTCCGCACAGGGGGCCTACGAGCAGTACTTC; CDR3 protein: CASSQSAQGAYEQYF
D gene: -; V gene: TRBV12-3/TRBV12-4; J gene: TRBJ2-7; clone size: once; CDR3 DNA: TGTGACAGCAGCTGTGATAGGGGCGCGGAGGAGCAGTACTTC; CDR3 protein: CDSSCDRGAEEQYF
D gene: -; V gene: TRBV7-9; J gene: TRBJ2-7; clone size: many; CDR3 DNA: TGTGCCAGCAGCTTATTACAGGGTAACTACGAGCAGTACTTC; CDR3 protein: CASSLLQGNYEQYF
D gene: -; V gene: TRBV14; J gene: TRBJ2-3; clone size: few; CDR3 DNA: TGTGCCAGCAGCCAGATTAGAGATACGCAGTATTTT; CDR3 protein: CASSQIRDTQYF
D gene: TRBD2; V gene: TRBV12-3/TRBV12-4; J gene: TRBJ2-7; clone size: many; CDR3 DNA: TGTGCCAGCAGTTTGGTAGCGGGGACCTACGAGCAGTACTTC; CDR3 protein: CASSLVAGTYEQYF
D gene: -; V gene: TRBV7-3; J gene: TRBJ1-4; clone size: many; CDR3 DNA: TGTGCCAGCAGCTTAACAGGGTCAATGGGGGAAAAACTGTTTTTT; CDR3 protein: CASSLTGSMGEKLFF
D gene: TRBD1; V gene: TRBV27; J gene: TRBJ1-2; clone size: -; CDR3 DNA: TGTGCCAGCTCAGGGGGCAAGAACTATGGCTACACCTTC; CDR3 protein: CASSGGKNYGYTF
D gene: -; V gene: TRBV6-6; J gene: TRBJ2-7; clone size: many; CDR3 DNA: TGTGCCAGCAGTCCCACTAGGCGGATGAGCTCCTACGAGCAGTACTTC; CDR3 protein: CASSPTRRMSSYEQYF
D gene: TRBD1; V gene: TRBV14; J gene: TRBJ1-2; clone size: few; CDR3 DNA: TGTGCCAGCAGCCCGCTACAGGGGGGCCTACTACAGTATGGCTACACCTTC; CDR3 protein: CASSPLQGGLLQYGYTF
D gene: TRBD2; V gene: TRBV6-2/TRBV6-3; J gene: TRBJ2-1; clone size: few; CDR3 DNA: TGTGCCAGCAGTTACCCGGGACTAGCGGTCAGCTCCTACAATGAGCAGTTCTTC; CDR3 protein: CASSYPGLAVSSYNEQFF
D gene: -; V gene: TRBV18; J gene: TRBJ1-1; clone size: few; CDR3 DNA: TGTGCCAGCTCACCCTCGGGGAGATGGACTGAAGCTTTCTTT; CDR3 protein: CASSPSGRWTEAFF
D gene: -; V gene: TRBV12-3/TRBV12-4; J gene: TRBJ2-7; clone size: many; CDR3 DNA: TGTGCCAGCAGTTTTGGTCAATACGAGCAGTACTTC; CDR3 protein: CASSFGQYEQYF
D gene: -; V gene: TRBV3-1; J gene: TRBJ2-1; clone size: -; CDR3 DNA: TGTGCCAGCAGTCTAAGTAGGACAGTCCTATCAAGCTCCTACAATGAGCAGTTCTTC; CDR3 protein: CASSLSRTVLSSSYNEQFF
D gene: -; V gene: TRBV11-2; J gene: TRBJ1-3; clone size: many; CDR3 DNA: TGTGCCACCCTGAGACAGACTGGCCAGGGTCACTCTGGAAACACCATATATTTT; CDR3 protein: CATLRQTGQGHSGNTIYF
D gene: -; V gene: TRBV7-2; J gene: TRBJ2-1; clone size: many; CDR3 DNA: TGTGCCAGCAGCTTAGTGGTCCTAGTAGTCTCCTACAATGAGCAGTTCTTC; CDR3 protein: CASSLVVLVVSYNEQFF
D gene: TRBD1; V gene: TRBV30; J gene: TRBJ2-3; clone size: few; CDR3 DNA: TGTGCCTGGAGTCCTACAGGGGTAGATACGCAGTATTTT; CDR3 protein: CAWSPTGVDTQYF
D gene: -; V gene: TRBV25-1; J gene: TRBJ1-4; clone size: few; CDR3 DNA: TGTGCCAGCAGTGTACCTCAGAGGATGTATGAAAAACTGTTTTTT; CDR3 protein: CASSVPQRMYEKLFF
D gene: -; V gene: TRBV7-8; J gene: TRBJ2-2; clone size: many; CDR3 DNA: TGTGCCAGCAGCCCCGATGCGGGAGGGGAGCTGTTTTTT; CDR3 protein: CASSPDAGGELFF
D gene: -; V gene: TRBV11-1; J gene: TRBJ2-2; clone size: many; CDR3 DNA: TGTGCCAGCAACTATGGGGTCGCCGCAGAACACGGGGAGCTGTTTTTT; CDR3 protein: CASNYGVAAEHGELFF
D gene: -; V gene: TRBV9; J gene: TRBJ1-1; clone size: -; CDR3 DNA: TGTGCCAGCAGCGTAGCTCCCGGGGTTTGGGAGAAGGACACTGAAGCTTTCTTT; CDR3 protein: CASSVAPGVWEKDTEAFF
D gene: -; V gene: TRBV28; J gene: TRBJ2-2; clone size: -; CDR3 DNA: TGTGCCAGCAGGCATACCTTGACCGGGGAGCTGTTTTTT; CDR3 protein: CASRHTLTGELFF
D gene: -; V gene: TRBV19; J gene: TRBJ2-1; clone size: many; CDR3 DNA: TGTGCCAGTAGTCCCCAGGGGCGGGCCCGATCCTACAATGAGCAGTTCTTC; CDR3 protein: CASSPQGRARSYNEQFF
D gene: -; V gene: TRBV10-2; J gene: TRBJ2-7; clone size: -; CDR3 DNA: TGCGCCAGCAAAAAAGCACCTATTAAATACGAGCAGTACTTC; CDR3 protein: CASKKAPIKYEQYF
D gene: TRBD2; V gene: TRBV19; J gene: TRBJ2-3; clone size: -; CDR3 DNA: TGCGGGACTAGCGGGAGTAGGGCAGATACGCAGTATTTT; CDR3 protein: CGTSGSRADTQYF
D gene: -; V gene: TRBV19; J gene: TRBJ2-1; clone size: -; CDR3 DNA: TGTGCCAGTAGTATTGGTGGGGGGCGGGATGAGCAGTGCTTC; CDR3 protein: CASSIGGGRDEQCF
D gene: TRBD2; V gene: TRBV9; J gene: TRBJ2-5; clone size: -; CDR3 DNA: TGTGCCAGCAGCGCGGGGGGTAGTCAAGAGACCCAGTACTTC; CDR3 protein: CASSAGGSQETQYF
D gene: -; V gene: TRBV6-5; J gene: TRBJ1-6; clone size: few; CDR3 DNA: TGTGCCAGCAGTTACTTAGAACCTCGGAATTCACCCCTCCACTTT; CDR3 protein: CASSYLEPRNSPLHF
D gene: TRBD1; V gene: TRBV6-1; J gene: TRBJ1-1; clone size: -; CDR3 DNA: TGTGCCAGCAGTGAAAGGGGTCGACAGGGGGCATCTGAAGCTTTCTTT; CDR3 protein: CASSERGRQGASEAFF
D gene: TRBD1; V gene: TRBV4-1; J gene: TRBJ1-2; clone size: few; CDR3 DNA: TGCGCCAGCAGCCGACTCACAGGGGTATCTTATGGCTACACCTTC; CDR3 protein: CASSRLTGVSYGYTF
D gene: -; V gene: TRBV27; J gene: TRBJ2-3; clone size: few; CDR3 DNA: TGTGCCAGCAGTTTACTCCAGCCGAGCACAGATACGCAGTATTTT; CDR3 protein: CASSLLQPSTDTQYF